Sequencing of this T cell receptor beta chain was carried out in a study of response to subunit inactivated influenza vaccine (dated by TCRdb to 2016 to 2018). With regard to the full study: The study used deep quantitative T cell receptor repertoire profiling to track responses to a trivalent subunit inactivated influenza vaccine. What the research found in general, with its limitations: It was suggested by the authors that each seasonal influenza vaccination may recruit only a limited number of new T cells.

This clonotype appeared a few times. Its binding antigen is unknown. No base quality values were provided; no much bigger clone lies one nucleotide off. Library creation used RT-PCR. The reads were generated on an Illumina HiSeq 2500. In-frame beta chains were kept once TCRdb had trimmed the public reads at Q25 with fastp and called clones with MiXCR. Duplicate CDR3 protein sequences are folded into a single record with the most common DNA and genes. This sample is represented by 400,000 to 650,000 distinct CDR3 sequences; approximately 7.2% of them were singletons. Together, the top ten hold roughly 14% of the sample. The CDR3 has 13 amino acids, counting the end cysteine and phenylalanine. The kept DNA is CDR3 alone, 39 bases in frame from the first base. CDR1 and CDR2, per the germline V gene (reference sequence), are DFQATT and SNEGSKA. V sheds 3 bases and J sheds 3 bases, leaving 11 bases between their ends.

This TCR came from a man aged 50 to 69 who received an inactivated influenza vaccine. Donor details come from another sample of the same person, matched by shared clones. The chain is made from TRBV20-1 and TRBJ2-5; TRBD1 is a weak D gene call, 5 bases matching. This specimen consisted of PBMCs from blood, obtained about 23 months after vaccination. CDR3 sequence: CSARSGREETQYF. The nucleotides are TGCAGTGCTAGGTCGGGCAGGGAAGAGACCCAGTACTTC.